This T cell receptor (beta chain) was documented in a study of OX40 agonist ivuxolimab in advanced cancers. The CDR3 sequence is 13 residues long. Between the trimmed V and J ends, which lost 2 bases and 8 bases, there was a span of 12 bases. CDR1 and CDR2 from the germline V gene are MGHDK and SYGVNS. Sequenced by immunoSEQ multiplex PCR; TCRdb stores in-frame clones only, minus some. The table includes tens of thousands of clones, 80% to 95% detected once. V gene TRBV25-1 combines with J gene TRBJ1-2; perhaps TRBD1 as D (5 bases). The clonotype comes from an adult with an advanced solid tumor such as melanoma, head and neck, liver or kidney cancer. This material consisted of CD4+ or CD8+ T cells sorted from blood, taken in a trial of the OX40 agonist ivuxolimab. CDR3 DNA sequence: TGTGCCAGCAGTGAACAGGGTGGGCCGGGCTACACCTTC. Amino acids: CASSEQGGPGYTF.